This TCR beta chain was sequenced in a study of T cell responses to AZD1222 COVID-19 vaccine. Timing groups of about 4 and about 12 weeks for second doses were pooled. Regarding the study as a whole: The reported proportion of spike-specific TCRs targeting unmutated variant regions was nearly half. Among the donors, most were white British and more were female, and clonal diversity was possibly underestimated.

Sequencing used immunoSEQ multiplex PCR; TCRdb keeps in-frame clones, though not all of them. The data hold around 270,000 clones, with around 93% observed a single time. This clone was seen only once. What it binds is not known. Sequences were derived from peripheral blood, sampled 28 days after the second AZD1222 dose. This TCR came from an adult who received the AZD1222 COVID-19 vaccine.

CDR3 protein: CASSPKPGTGDSGTSKNIQYF. In DNA, the CDR3 is TGCGCCAGCAGTCCGAAACCCGGGACAGGGGATTCCGGGACCAGTAAAAACATTCAGTACTTC. The genes are TRBV5-1 and TRBJ2-4; 10 nucleotides agree with TRBD1. The CDR3 contains 21 residues. V dropped 5 bases and J dropped 4; count of bases not matched to a gene: 24. The germline gives CDR1 SGHRS, CDR2 YFSETQ.